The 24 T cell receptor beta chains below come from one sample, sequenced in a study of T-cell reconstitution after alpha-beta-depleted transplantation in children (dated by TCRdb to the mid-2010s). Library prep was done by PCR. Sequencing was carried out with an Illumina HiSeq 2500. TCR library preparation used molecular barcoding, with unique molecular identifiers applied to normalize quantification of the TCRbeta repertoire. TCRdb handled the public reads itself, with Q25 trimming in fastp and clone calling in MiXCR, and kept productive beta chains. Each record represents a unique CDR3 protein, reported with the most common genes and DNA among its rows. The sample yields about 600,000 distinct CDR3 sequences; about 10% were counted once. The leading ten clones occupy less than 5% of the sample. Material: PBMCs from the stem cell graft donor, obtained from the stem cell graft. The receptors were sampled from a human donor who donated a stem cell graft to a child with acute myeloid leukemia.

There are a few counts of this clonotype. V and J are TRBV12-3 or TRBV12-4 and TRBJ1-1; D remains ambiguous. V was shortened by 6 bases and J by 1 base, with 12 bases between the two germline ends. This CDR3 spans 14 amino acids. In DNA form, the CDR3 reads TGTGCCAGCAGCCAACTCTGGGGGAACACTGAAGCTTTCTTT. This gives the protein CASSQLWGNTEAFF.

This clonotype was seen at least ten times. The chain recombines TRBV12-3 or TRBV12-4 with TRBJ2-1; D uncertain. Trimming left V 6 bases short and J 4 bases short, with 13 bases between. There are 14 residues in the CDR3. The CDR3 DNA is TGTGCCAGCAGCCCCAGCGAGACGTACAATGAGCAGTTCTTC. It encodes CASSPSETYNEQFF.

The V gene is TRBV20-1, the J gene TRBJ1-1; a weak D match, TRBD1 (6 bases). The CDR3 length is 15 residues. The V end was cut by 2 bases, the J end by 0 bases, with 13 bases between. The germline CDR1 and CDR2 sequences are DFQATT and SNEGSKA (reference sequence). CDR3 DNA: TGCAGTGCTAGACGAGCAGGGGTCATGAACACTGAAGCTTTCTTT. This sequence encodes CSARRAGVMNTEAFF.

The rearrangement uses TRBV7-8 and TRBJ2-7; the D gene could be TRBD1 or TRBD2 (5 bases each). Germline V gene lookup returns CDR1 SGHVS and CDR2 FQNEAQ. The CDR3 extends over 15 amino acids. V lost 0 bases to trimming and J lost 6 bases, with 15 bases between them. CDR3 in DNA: TGTGCCAGCAGCTTAGCCCTGTCGGGACCTCTCGAGCAGTACTTC. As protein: CASSLALSGPLEQYF.

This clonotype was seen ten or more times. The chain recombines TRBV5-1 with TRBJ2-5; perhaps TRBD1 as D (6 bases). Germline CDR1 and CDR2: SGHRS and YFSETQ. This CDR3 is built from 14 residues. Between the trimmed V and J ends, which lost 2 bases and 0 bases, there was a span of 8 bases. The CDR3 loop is CASSFWDNQETQYF. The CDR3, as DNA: TGCGCCAGCAGCTTTTGGGACAACCAAGAGACCCAGTACTTC. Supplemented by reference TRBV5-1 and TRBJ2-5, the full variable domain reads KAGVTQTPRYLIKTRGQQVTLSCSPISGHRSVSWYQQTPGQGLQFLFEYFSETQRNKGNFPGRFSGRQFSNSRSEMNVSTLELGDSALYLCASSFWDNQETQYFGPGTRLLVL.

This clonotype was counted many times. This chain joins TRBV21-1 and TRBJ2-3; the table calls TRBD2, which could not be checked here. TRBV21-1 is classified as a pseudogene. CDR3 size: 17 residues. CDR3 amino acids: CASSPRTSGRVPDTQYF. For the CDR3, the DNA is TGTGCCAGCAGCCCCCGGACTAGCGGGAGGGTGCCGGATACGCAGTATTTT.

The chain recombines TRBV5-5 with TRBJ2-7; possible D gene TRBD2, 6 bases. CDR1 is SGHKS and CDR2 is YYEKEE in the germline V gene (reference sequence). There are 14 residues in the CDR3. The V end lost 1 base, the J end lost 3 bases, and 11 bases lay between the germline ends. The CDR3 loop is CASSLRSGHYEQYF. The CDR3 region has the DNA TGTGCCAGCAGCTTGCGTAGCGGCCACTACGAGCAGTACTTC.

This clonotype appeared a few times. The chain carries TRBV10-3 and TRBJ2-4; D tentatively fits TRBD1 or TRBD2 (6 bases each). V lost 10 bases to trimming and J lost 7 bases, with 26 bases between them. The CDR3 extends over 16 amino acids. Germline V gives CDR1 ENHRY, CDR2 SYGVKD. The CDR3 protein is CATLNPQGRSENIQYF. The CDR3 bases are TGTGCCACCCTCAACCCCCAGGGGAGGTCGGAGAACATTCAGTACTTC.

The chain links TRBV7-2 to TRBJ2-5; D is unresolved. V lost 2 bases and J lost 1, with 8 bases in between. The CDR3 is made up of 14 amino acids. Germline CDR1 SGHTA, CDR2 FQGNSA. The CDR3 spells CASSLQAGQETQYF. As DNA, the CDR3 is TGTGCCAGCAGCTTACAGGCAGGCCAAGAGACCCAGTACTTC.

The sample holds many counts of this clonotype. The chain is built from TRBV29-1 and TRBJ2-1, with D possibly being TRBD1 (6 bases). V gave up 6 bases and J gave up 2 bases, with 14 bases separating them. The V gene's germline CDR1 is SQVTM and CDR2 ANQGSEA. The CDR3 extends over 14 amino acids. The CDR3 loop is CSVQAGTPYNEQFF. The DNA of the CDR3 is TGCAGCGTCCAGGCCGGGACACCCTACAATGAGCAGTTCTTC.

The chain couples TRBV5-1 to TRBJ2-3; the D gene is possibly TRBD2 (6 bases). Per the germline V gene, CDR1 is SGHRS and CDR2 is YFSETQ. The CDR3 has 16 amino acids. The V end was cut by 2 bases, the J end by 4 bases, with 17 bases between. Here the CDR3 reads CASSFYGTQGADTQYF. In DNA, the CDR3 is TGCGCCAGCAGCTTCTACGGGACTCAAGGGGCAGATACGCAGTATTTT.

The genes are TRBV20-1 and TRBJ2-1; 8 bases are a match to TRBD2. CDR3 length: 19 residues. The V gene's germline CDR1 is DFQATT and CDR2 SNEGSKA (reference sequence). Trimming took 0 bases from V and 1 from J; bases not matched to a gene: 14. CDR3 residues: CSAREFTIRAGGSYNEQFF. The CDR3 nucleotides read TGCAGTGCTAGAGAATTCACTATAAGGGCGGGAGGATCCTACAATGAGCAGTTCTTC.

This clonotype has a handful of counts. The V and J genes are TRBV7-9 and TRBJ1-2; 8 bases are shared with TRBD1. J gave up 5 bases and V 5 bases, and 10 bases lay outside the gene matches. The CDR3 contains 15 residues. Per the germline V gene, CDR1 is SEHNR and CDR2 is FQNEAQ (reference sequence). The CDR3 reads CASSTGQGSQYGYTF. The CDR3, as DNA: TGTGCCAGCAGCACAGGACAGGGCTCCCAGTATGGCTACACCTTC.

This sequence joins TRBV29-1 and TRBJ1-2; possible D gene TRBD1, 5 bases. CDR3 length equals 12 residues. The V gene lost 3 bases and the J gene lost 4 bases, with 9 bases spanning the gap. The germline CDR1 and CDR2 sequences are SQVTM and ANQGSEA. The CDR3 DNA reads TGCAGCGTTGAGGGGGGTGGCTATGGCTACACCTTC. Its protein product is CSVEGGGYGYTF. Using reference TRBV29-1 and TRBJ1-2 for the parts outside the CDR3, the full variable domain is SAVISQKPSRDICQRGTSLTIQCQVDSQVTMMFWYRQQPGQSLTLIATANQGSEATYESGFVIDKFPISRPNLTFSTLTVSNMSPEDSSIYLCSVEGGGYGYTFGSGTRLTVV.

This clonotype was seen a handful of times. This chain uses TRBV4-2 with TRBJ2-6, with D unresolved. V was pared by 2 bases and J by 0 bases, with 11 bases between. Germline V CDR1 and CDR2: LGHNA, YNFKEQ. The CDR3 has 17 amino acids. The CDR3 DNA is TGTGCCAGCAGCCAAAAGCTCGCCAGCTCTGGGGCCAACGTCCTGACTTTC. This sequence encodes CASSQKLASSGANVLTF.

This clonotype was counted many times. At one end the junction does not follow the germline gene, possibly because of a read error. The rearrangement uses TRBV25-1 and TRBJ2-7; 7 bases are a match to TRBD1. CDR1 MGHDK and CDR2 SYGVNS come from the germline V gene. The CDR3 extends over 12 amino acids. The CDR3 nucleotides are TGTGCCAGCAGTAAACAGACAGGGCGAGTGGTCTTC. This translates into CASSKQTGRVVF.

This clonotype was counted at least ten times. CDR3 protein: CSTTGANVLTF. The CDR3 DNA sequence: TGCAGTACGACCGGGGCCAACGTCCTGACTTTC. The rearrangement uses TRBV20-1 and TRBJ2-6; no clear D gene. The CDR3 consists of 11 residues. Germline V gives CDR1 DFQATT, CDR2 SNEGSKA (reference sequence). With 8 bases removed from V and 4 bases from J, the gap between germline ends came to 6 bases.

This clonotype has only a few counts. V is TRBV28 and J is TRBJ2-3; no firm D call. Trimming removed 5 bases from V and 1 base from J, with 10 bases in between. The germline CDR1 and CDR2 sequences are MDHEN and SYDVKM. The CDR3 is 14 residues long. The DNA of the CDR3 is TGTGCCAGCAGTCGCGGAGAGGGCACAGATACGCAGTATTTT. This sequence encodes CASSRGEGTDTQYF.

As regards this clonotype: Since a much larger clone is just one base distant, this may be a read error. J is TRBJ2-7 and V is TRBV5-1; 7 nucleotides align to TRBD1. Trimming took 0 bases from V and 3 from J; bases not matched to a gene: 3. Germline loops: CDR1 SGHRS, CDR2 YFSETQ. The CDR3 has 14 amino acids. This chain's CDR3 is CASSLETGLYEQYF. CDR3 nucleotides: TGCGCCAGCAGCTTGGAGACAGGGCTCTACGAGCAGTACTTC.

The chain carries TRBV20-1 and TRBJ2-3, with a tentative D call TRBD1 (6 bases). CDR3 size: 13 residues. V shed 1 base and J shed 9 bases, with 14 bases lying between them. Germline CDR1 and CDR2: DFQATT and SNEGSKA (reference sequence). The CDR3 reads CSARAGVGYTQYF. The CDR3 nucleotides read TGCAGTGCTAGAGCAGGGGTTGGATACACGCAGTATTTT.

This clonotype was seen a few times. CDR3 bases: TGTGCCAGCAGCTCCTTTTTCGGTTCCTACAATGAGCAGTTCTTC. It yields the protein CASSSFFGSYNEQFF. The chain employs TRBV5-6 and TRBJ2-1; D gene unclear. The CDR3 has 15 residues. Trimming took off 3 bases at V and 1 base at J, with 11 bases between the two ends. CDR1 SGHDT and CDR2 YYEEEE come from the germline V gene.

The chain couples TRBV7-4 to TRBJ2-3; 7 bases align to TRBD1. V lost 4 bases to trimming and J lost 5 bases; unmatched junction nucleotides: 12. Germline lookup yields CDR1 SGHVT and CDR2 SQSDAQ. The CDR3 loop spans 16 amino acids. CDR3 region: CASSYYWQGEGDTQYF. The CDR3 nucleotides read TGTGCCAGCAGCTATTACTGGCAGGGGGAAGGAGATACGCAGTATTTT.

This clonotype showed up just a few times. DNA of the CDR3: TGCAGTGCTAGAGATAATGACAGGGACTACGAGCAGTACTTC. It translates to CSARDNDRDYEQYF. The chain carries TRBV20-1 and TRBJ2-7; TRBD1 matches at 7 bases. The CDR3 contains 14 residues. Germline V gene lookup returns CDR1 DFQATT and CDR2 SNEGSKA (reference sequence). J lost 3 bases, V lost 0 bases, and 5 bases had no gene match.

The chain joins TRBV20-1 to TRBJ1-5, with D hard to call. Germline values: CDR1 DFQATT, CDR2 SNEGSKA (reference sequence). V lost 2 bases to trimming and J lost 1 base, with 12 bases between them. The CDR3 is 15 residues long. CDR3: CSARKGGTSNQPQHF. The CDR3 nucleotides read TGCAGTGCTAGAAAGGGTGGAACGAGCAATCAGCCCCAGCATTTT.